This TCR beta chain was sequenced during a study of control samples from healthy donors and cancer patients. This table comes from immunoSEQ multiplex PCR, and its TCRdb copy is limited to in-frame clones, with some not included. This sample has about 110,000 clones, with around nine tenths found just once. The junction had 10 bases not matched to a gene; V was cut back by 10 bases and J by 2 bases. This CDR3 has 14 residues. Germline values: CDR1 ENHRY, CDR2 SYGVKD. The V and J genes are TRBV10-3 and TRBJ1-1; 7 bases are shared with TRBD1. The clonotype was recovered from a woman aged 60-75 years with lung cancer. Material: PBMCs. The CDR3, as DNA: TGTGCCAGCACCGGGACAGAACCTAACACTGAAGCTTTCTTT. As protein: CASTGTEPNTEAFF.